This T cell receptor (beta chain) was recovered during a study of technical replicates of blood from a handful of donors. TCRdb's table, derived via immunoSEQ multiplex PCR, lists solely in-frame clones and lacks some. The profile shows 76,000 or so clones, about 91% of them singletons. V gave up 5 bases and J gave up 2 bases, with 7 bases separating them. The germline gives CDR1 MNHEY, CDR2 SVGAGI. The CDR3 extends over 12 amino acids. Sequenced input: T cells isolated from PBMCs. This sequence joins TRBV6-5 and TRBJ2-7; D is ambiguous. The clonotype originates from a human donor in good health. CDR3 sequence: CASSTHTYEQYF. Here the CDR3 DNA reads TGTGCCAGCAGTACGCACACCTACGAGCAGTACTTC.